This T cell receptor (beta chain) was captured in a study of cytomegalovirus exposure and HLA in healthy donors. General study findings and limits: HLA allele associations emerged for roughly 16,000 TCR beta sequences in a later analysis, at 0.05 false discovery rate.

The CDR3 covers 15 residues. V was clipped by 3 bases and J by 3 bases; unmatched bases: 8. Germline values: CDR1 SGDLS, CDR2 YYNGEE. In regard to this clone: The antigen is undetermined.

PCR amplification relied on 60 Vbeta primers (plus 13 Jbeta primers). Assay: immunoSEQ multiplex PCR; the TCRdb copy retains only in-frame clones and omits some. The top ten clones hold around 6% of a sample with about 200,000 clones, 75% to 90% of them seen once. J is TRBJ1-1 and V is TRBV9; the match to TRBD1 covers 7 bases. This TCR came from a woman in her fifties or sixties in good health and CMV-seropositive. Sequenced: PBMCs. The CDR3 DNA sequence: TGTGCCAGCAGCGAGACAGGGAGCCCCCACACTGAAGCTTTCTTT. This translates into CASSETGSPHTEAFF. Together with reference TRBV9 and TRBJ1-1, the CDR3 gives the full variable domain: DSGVTQTPKHLITATGQRVTLRCSPRSGDLSVYWYQQSLDQGLQFLIQYYNGEERAKGNILERFSAQQFPDLHSELNLSSLELGDSALYFCASSETGSPHTEAFFGQGTRLTVV.